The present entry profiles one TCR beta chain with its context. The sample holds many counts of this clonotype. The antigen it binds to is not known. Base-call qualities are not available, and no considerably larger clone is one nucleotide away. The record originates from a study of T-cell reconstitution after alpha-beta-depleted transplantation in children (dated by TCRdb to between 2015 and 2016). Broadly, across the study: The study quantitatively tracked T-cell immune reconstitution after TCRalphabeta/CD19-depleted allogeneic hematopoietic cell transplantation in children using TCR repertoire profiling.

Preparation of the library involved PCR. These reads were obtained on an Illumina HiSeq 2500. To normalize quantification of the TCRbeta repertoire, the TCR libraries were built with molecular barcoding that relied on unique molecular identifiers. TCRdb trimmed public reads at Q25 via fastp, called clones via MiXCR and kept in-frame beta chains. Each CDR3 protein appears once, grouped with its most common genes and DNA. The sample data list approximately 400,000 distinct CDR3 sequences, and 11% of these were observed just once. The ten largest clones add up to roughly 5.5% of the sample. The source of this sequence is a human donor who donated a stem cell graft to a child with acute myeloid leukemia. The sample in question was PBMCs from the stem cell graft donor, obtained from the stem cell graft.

The DNA sequence reads TGTGCCACCAGCAGAGCCTTGGGAAGTCTTATGGAAGCTTTCTTT. This is translated as CATSRALGSLMEAFF. The rearranged segments are TRBV15 and TRBJ1-1; the D gene cannot be resolved reliably. The V and J ends are trimmed by 1 base and 8 bases, leaving 17 bases between them. The CDR3 numbers 15 residues from cysteine through phenylalanine. Just CDR3 DNA is preserved here, 45 bases in frame from base 1. Per the germline V gene (reference sequence), LNHNV is the CDR1 and YYDKDF is the CDR2.